Listed below are T cell receptor beta chains from one sample, sequenced in a study of beta chain features in type 1 diabetes. The data were produced by immunoSEQ multiplex PCR, yet TCRdb's version contains in-frame clones alone and is incomplete. The sample carries over 65,000 clones, about a third recorded once. Sequenced sample: stem cell memory CD4+ T cells from blood. These receptor sequences come from a woman between 18 and 30 years old in good health. Each CDR3 is given with its conserved first and last residue. D genes are given only for firm matches. Clone size is shown for a subset of rows, as once, few, many or a class of expanded clone.

j_call v_call d_call clone_size cdr3_nt cdr3_aa
TRBJ2-7 TRBV7-2 TRBD2 few TGTGCCAGCAGCTTTGGACTAGTCTACGAGCAGTACTTC CASSFGLVYEQYF
TRBJ1-1 TRBV4-2 - - TGTGCCAGCAGCCTAAACAGACAACGTGAGTCTGAAGCTTTCTTT CASSLNRQRESEAFF
TRBJ1-2 TRBV5-1 TRBD1 - TGCGCCAGCAGCTTTAACAGGGGGTTGAATGGCTACACCTTC CASSFNRGLNGYTF
TRBJ2-1 TRBV12-5 - - TGTGCTAGTGGTTTTAGCGAGGGTGAGCAGTTCTTC CASGFSEGEQFF
TRBJ1-3 TRBV14 - - TGTGCCAGCAGCCGCAGGAACAGGGCTGGAAACACCATATATTTT CASSRRNRAGNTIYF
TRBJ2-2 TRBV9 TRBD2 few TGTGCCAGCAGCCTAGGCGGGGGGGCAAACACCGGGGAGCTGTTTTTT CASSLGGGANTGELFF
TRBJ2-5 TRBV6-1 - - TGTGCCAGCAGTTATCAAGAGACCCAGTACTTC CASSYQETQYF
TRBJ1-3 TRBV9 - - TGTGCCAGCAGCGATATGATCGCCGGTGGAAACACCATATATTTT CASSDMIAGGNTIYF
TRBJ2-7 TRBV21-1 - - TGTGCCAGCAGCAAAGGGACACCAACCGCAGACTACGAGCAGTACTTC CASSKGTPTADYEQYF
TRBJ2-5 TRBV7-3 - few TGTGCCAGCAGCCCATCGACTAGGAGAGGAGAGACCCAGTACTTC CASSPSTRRGETQYF
TRBJ1-1 TRBV30 - few TGTGCCGGGTACAGGGAAGGGGCTTTCTTT CAGYREGAFF
TRBJ2-7 TRBV19 - - TGTGCCAGTAGTTTCCGACAGACCCCCTACGAGCAGTACTTC CASSFRQTPYEQYF
TRBJ2-1 TRBV29-1 - few TGCAGCGTAGCCCCCCCGGGAAGCTCCTACAATGAGCAGTTCTTC CSVAPPGSSYNEQFF
TRBJ1-3 TRBV30 - - TGTGCCTGGAGCGTTTTCTCTGGAAACACCATATATTTT CAWSVFSGNTIYF
TRBJ1-5 TRBV30 TRBD1 - TGTGCCTGGAGTACAGGGGTGAGCAATCAGCCCCAGCATTTT CAWSTGVSNQPQHF
TRBJ2-1 TRBV27 TRBD1 - TGTGCCAGCAGGGGAACAGGGGAATATGAGCAGTTCTTC CASRGTGEYEQFF
TRBJ2-2 TRBV5-1 - - TGCGCCAGCAGCCTTGACAGAAACACCGGGGAGCTGTTTTTT CASSLDRNTGELFF
TRBJ2-1 TRBV10-3 TRBD2 few TGTGCCATCAGTGAAAGCGGTGGCGGGGGGAACGATGAGCAGTTCTTC CAISESGGGGNDEQFF
TRBJ2-5 TRBV6-5 - few TGTGCCAGCAGGTACACGGGAAGAGAGACCCAGTACTTC CASRYTGRETQYF
TRBJ2-1 TRBV7-9 TRBD2 - TGTGCCAGCAGCCTAAAACTAGCGGGGGGTTACAATGAGCAGTTCTTC CASSLKLAGGYNEQFF
TRBJ1-1 TRBV7-2 TRBD1 - TGTGCCAGCAGAGTACAGGGGCTGAACACTGAAGCTTTCTTT CASRVQGLNTEAFF
TRBJ2-3 TRBV15 TRBD2 many TGTGCCACCAGCCTCTTATGGAGTAGCGGGAGCACAGATACGCAGTATTTT CATSLLWSSGSTDTQYF
TRBJ1-2 TRBV21-1 - - TGTGCCAGCAGCCACGGAGGGAGGATCCATGGCTACACCTTC CASSHGGRIHGYTF
TRBJ1-1 TRBV2 - few TGTGCCAGCAGTGATCAGGGAGGGACTGAAGCTTTCTTT CASSDQGGTEAFF